One T cell receptor (beta chain) is described in this entry. Its target is unknown. The record originates from a study of siplizumab effects on memory and regulatory T cells. Broader study findings: The majority of clones, roughly 75-95% of proliferating CD4+ or CD8+ clones, lacked an assignable naive or memory phenotype.

Trimming cost V 0 bases and J 6 bases, with 14 bases left between them. There are 15 residues in the CDR3. Germline CDR1 is SGHDN and CDR2 is FVKESK. Clones were sequenced by immunoSEQ multiplex PCR, and TCRdb holds only the in-frame ones, with some missing. The table has 100,000 or so clones, approximately 94% seen once. J is TRBJ1-1 and V is TRBV14; D is unresolved. Sequencing used non-Treg CD4+ T cells sorted from blood. This TCR derives from a human donor in good health. The CDR3 spells CASSQDRRFGAEAFF. The CDR3 nucleotides are TGTGCCAGCAGCCAAGATAGACGGTTTGGCGCTGAAGCTTTCTTT. The full variable domain, with the rest looked up from reference TRBV14 and TRBJ1-1, is EAGVTQFPSHSVIEKGQTVTLRCDPISGHDNLYWYRRVMGKEIKFLLHFVKESKQDESGMPNNRFLAERTGGTYSTLKVQPAELEDSGVYFCASSQDRRFGAEAFFGQGTRLTVV.